Below are 27 T cell receptor beta chains sequenced from a single sample in a study of T cells after yellow fever vaccination. TCRdb passed the 5' RACE reads through MiXCR, listing each CDR3 protein once. The sample includes just under 600,000 distinct CDR3 sequences, about 13% of them seen just once. The sample consisted of PBMCs, taken on the day of the yellow fever booster vaccination. These receptors were obtained from a man aged 25-40 years who received the YFV17D yellow fever vaccine.

The chain links TRBV5-1 to TRBJ2-2, with D perhaps matching TRBD1 (5 bases). In germline, CDR1 is SGHRS, CDR2 YFSETQ. Trimming pared 3 bases from V and 4 bases from J, leaving 10 bases between. There are 14 residues in the CDR3. The CDR3 nucleotides read TGCGCCAGCAGCTACCAGGGATTCACCGGGGAGCTGTTTTTT. Translated: CASSYQGFTGELFF. The complete variable domain, with remaining parts taken from reference TRBV5-1 and TRBJ2-2, reads KAGVTQTPRYLIKTRGQQVTLSCSPISGHRSVSWYQQTPGQGLQFLFEYFSETQRNKGNFPGRFSGRQFSNSRSEMNVSTLELGDSALYLCASSYQGFTGELFFGEGSRLTVL.

This sequence joins TRBV12-3 or TRBV12-4 and TRBJ2-3; maybe TRBD2 (5 bases). The CDR3 has 14 residues. Trimming took off 2 bases at V and 3 bases at J, with 9 bases between the two ends. CDR3 loop: CASSLNRRTDTQYF. CDR3 coding DNA: TGTGCCAGCAGTTTAAACCGGAGGACAGATACGCAGTATTTT.

This clonotype was observed a few times. The gene calls are TRBV2 and TRBJ2-1; tentatively, D is TRBD1 (6 bases). Per the germline V gene, CDR1 is SNHLY and CDR2 is FYNNEI. Trimming removed 3 bases at V and 2 bases at J, with 11 bases between. CDR3 length: 15 amino acids. The CDR3 nucleotides are TGTGCCAGCAGTGATTTCCCAGGGGCCTACAATGAGCAGTTCTTC. This encodes CASSDFPGAYNEQFF.

The chain has TRBV5-1 and TRBJ2-6; no definite D call. V was pared by 4 bases and J by 3 bases, with 8 bases between. CDR1 and CDR2 from the germline V gene are SGHRS and YFSETQ. The CDR3 has 14 residues. CDR3 DNA: TGCGCCAGCAGCGGGTCATATGGGGCCAACGTCCTGACTTTC. Its protein is CASSGSYGANVLTF.

In its sample, this clonotype was seen a few times. V gene TRBV18 combines with J gene TRBJ2-7, with D possibly matching TRBD1 (8 bases). The CDR3 spans 15 residues. Trimming cost V 3 bases and J 3 bases, with 15 bases left between them. Germline lookup yields CDR1 KGHSH and CDR2 LQKENI. The CDR3 DNA sequence: TGTGCCAGCTCACCTAAACAGGGGGGGAACTACGAGCAGTACTTC. As protein: CASSPKQGGNYEQYF.

The genes are TRBV12-3 or TRBV12-4 and TRBJ2-2, with 9 nucleotides matching TRBD1. The ends lost 6 bases at V and 6 bases at J; junction bases unmatched: 8. This CDR3 has 15 residues. CDR3: CASSAGTGFSGELFF. CDR3 bases: TGTGCCAGCAGCGCCGGGACAGGGTTCTCCGGGGAGCTGTTTTTT.

The chain carries TRBV12-5 and TRBJ2-1, with D possibly called TRBD1 or TRBD2 (5 bases each). V was clipped by 0 bases and J by 7 bases, with 7 bases between them. The CDR3 sequence is 13 residues long. Germline values: CDR1 LGHNT, CDR2 FRNRAP. The CDR3 nucleotides are TGTGCTAGTGGTTTGGTTGGGGGTAATGAGCAGTTCTTC. This sequence encodes CASGLVGGNEQFF.

V usage is TRBV27 and J usage is TRBJ1-5; unclear D gene. This CDR3 has 13 amino acids. Germline CDR1 and CDR2: MNHEY and SMNVEV (reference sequence). V gave up 4 bases and J gave up 5 bases, with 9 bases separating them. The CDR3 loop reads CASSWAAYQPQHF. The CDR3 DNA is TGTGCCAGCAGTTGGGCAGCTTATCAGCCCCAGCATTTT.

The sample holds a few counts of this clonotype. The chain joins TRBV7-2 to TRBJ2-5, with TRBD1 as a possible D gene (5 bases). Trimming removed 5 bases from V and 5 bases from J, with 18 bases in between. The CDR3 runs 15 residues. CDR1 is SGHTA and CDR2 is FQGNSA in the germline V gene. The CDR3 DNA is TGTGCCAGCAGCCCCCGCCTGCAGGGCGCGGAGACCCAGTACTTC. Translated, it gives CASSPRLQGAETQYF.

This clonotype was observed a handful of times. V and J are TRBV28 and TRBJ2-2; D may be TRBD2 (6 bases). Trimming cost V 3 bases and J 1 base, with 33 bases left between them. This CDR3 has 23 amino acids. Germline CDR1 is MDHEN and CDR2 is SYDVKM. The CDR3 DNA reads TGTGCCAGCAGTTTTAAGCGTCCTCACTACTCGACGAAAGGAGGGCTGAACACCGGGGAGCTGTTTTTT. This encodes CASSFKRPHYSTKGGLNTGELFF.

The J gene is TRBJ2-3, the V gene TRBV5-1; 9 bases agree with TRBD2. J lost 5 bases, V lost 4 bases, and 5 bases had no gene match. The CDR3 totals 14 residues. Per the germline V gene, CDR1 is SGHRS and CDR2 is YFSETQ. The CDR3 DNA sequence: TGCGCCAGCAGCAATAGCGGGAGCCTAGATACGCAGTATTTT. Protein sequence: CASSNSGSLDTQYF.

This clonotype was observed a few times. This chain joins TRBV5-6 and TRBJ2-5, with no clear D. The ends were cut back, 4 bases at V and 5 bases at J, with 9 bases in the middle. Germline CDR1 SGHDT, CDR2 YYEEEE. The CDR3 consists of 12 residues. The CDR3 region has the DNA TGTGCCAGCAGCGTAGGTATCGAGACCCAGTACTTC. Encoded protein: CASSVGIETQYF.

J is TRBJ1-5 and V is TRBV5-1; tentatively, D is TRBD1 (6 bases). V lost 4 bases to trimming and J lost 9 bases, with 17 bases between them. This CDR3 spans 14 amino acids. Germline V CDR1 and CDR2: SGHRS, YFSETQ. CDR3 loop: CASSPAQGGGPQHF. CDR3 in DNA: TGCGCCAGCAGCCCTGCACAGGGAGGAGGGCCCCAGCATTTT. Supplemented by reference TRBV5-1 and TRBJ1-5, the full variable domain reads KAGVTQTPRYLIKTRGQQVTLSCSPISGHRSVSWYQQTPGQGLQFLFEYFSETQRNKGNFPGRFSGRQFSNSRSEMNVSTLELGDSALYLCASSPAQGGGPQHFGDGTRLSIL.

The rearrangement joins TRBV5-4 to TRBJ2-3; D uncertain. The CDR3 covers 14 residues. Germline V lookup: CDR1 SGHNT, CDR2 YYREEE (reference sequence). Deletions cut 7 bases from V and 0 bases from J, with 12 bases between. The CDR3 region is CASGVVLSTDTQYF. The CDR3 DNA reads as TGTGCCAGCGGGGTGGTCCTAAGCACAGATACGCAGTATTTT.

The gene calls are TRBV11-1 and TRBJ2-4; maybe TRBD2 (5 bases). The CDR3 length is 18 residues. Germline CDR1 is SGHAT and CDR2 is FQDESV (reference sequence). V was pared by 1 base and J by 1 base, with 17 bases between. CDR3 amino acids: CASSLVRYGNRAKNIQYF. The CDR3 DNA sequence: TGTGCCAGCAGCTTAGTCCGGTACGGGAATCGGGCCAAAAACATTCAGTACTTC.

DNA for the CDR3: TGTGCCAGCAGCGTAGCTTTAATTGCGGCCACCGACTATGAGCAGTTCTTC. As protein: CASSVALIAATDYEQFF. V gene TRBV9 combines with J gene TRBJ2-1; D not resolved. The CDR3 length is 17 residues. CDR1 is SGDLS, CDR2 YYNGEE, per germline. The V gene lost 0 bases and the J gene lost 8 bases, with 21 bases spanning the gap.

The genes are TRBV29-1 and TRBJ2-7, with TRBD1 matching over 7 bases. Germline V gene sequence: CDR1 SQVTM, CDR2 ANQGSEA. V dropped 4 bases and J dropped 2; count of bases not matched to a gene: 8. The CDR3 runs 14 residues. The CDR3 loop is CSVATGNGAYEQYF. The CDR3 DNA follows: TGCAGCGTTGCGACAGGGAACGGAGCCTACGAGCAGTACTTC.

This chain uses TRBV7-2 with TRBJ2-7; 8 bases map to TRBD1. Per germline, CDR1 SGHTA and CDR2 FQGNSA. This CDR3 contains 15 residues. V lost 2 bases to trimming and J lost 2 bases; unmatched junction nucleotides: 5. CDR3 loop: CASSLRDRPPYEQYF. The CDR3 DNA sequence: TGTGCCAGCAGCTTACGGGACAGGCCGCCCTACGAGCAGTACTTC.

This rearrangement joins TRBV5-1 to TRBJ2-2, with 10 bases aligning to TRBD1. The germline V gene has CDR1 SGHRS and CDR2 YFSETQ. The CDR3 consists of 16 residues. V dropped 6 bases and J dropped 5; count of bases not matched to a gene: 10. The CDR3 bases are TGCGCCAGCACCCAACGCGCGGACAGGGGGACCGGGGAGCTGTTTTTT. Protein product: CASTQRADRGTGELFF.

This clonotype occurred a few times. The chain carries TRBV5-1 and TRBJ2-2, with D perhaps matching TRBD2 (6 bases). The length of the CDR3 is 14 residues. CDR1 and CDR2 from the germline V gene are SGHRS and YFSETQ. Trimming left V 2 bases short and J 6 bases short, with 11 bases between. CDR3 amino acids: CASSFGGISGELFF. In DNA, the CDR3 is TGCGCCAGCAGCTTTGGAGGGATCTCCGGGGAGCTGTTTTTT.

This CDR3 is CATGAPSTDTQYF. Here the CDR3 DNA reads TGTGCCACGGGGGCCCCAAGCACAGATACGCAGTATTTT. V is TRBV10-3 and J is TRBJ2-3; the D call may be TRBD1 or TRBD2 (6 bases each). Per the germline V gene, CDR1 is ENHRY and CDR2 is SYGVKD. Trimming took 10 bases from V and 0 from J, leaving 11 bases between them. The CDR3 spans 13 residues.

CDR3 DNA: TGCAGTGTTAAAGGGGCCTGGGGTGCTTTCTTT. Protein product: CSVKGAWGAFF. The rearrangement links TRBV20-1 to TRBJ1-1, with a possible D match to TRBD1 (5 bases). CDR3 length: 11 amino acids. CDR1 is DFQATT and CDR2 is SNEGSKA in the germline V gene (reference sequence). Trimming cost V 7 bases and J 11 bases, with 17 bases left between them.

This chain connects TRBV7-6 to TRBJ1-1; 10 bases fit TRBD1. CDR3 size: 13 residues. Per the germline V gene, CDR1 is SGHVS and CDR2 is FNYEAQ. Unmatched junction bases numbered 8, after V lost 5 bases and J lost 11 bases. The CDR3 spells CASSVDRGREAFF. The DNA for the CDR3 is TGTGCCAGCAGCGTCGACAGGGGGCGTGAGGCTTTCTTT.

In this sample, this clonotype turned up a few times. This chain joins TRBV12-3 or TRBV12-4 and TRBJ2-2, with 7 positions matching TRBD1. V was clipped by 3 bases and J by 1 base; unmatched bases: 5. The CDR3 is 16 residues long. CDR3 coding DNA: TGTGCCAGCAGTTTTGGGACAGAGTTGAACACCGGGGAGCTGTTTTTT. Translation: CASSFGTELNTGELFF.

Only a few counts were recorded for this clonotype. This chain connects TRBV10-3 to TRBJ1-2, with D tentatively TRBD1 (5 bases). V was shortened by 2 bases and J by 1 base, with 17 bases between the two germline ends. The germline gives CDR1 ENHRY, CDR2 SYGVKD. The CDR3 is 17 amino acids. The CDR3 reads CAISEPPDGGVNYGYTF. Written as DNA, the CDR3 is TGTGCCATCAGTGAGCCCCCCGACGGGGGAGTTAACTATGGCTACACCTTC.

This clonotype turned up a few times. The rearrangement joins TRBV20-1 to TRBJ2-1; TRBD1 matches 10 bases. Germline V gives CDR1 DFQATT, CDR2 SNEGSKA (reference sequence). The CDR3 contains 15 residues. The V segment lost 6 bases and the J segment 6 bases; nucleotides outside the gene matches: 11. CDR3 residues: CSATGTGAFSNEQFF. CDR3 bases: TGCAGTGCAACCGGGACAGGGGCTTTTTCCAATGAGCAGTTCTTC.

This clonotype showed up just a few times. This sequence joins TRBV5-1 and TRBJ2-2; 7 bases are shared with TRBD1. The trim removed 6 bases at V and 2 bases at J, leaving 10 bases unmatched. This CDR3 contains 16 residues. Germline V CDR1 and CDR2: SGHRS, YFSETQ. The CDR3 loop is CASKRPGTDNTGELFF. CDR3 nucleotides: TGCGCCAGCAAGCGACCCGGGACAGATAACACCGGGGAGCTGTTTTTT.